This T cell receptor beta chain was captured in a study of a mutant IDH1 vaccine in newly diagnosed glioma. To note about this clone: Its specificity is not known.

Clones were sequenced by immunoSEQ multiplex PCR, and TCRdb holds only the in-frame ones, with some missing. Among 50,000 to 65,000 clones listed, around 86% were seen once. Noted time point: week 47, end of study. Every vaccination contained 300 ug of the mutant IDH1 20-mer peptide and was paired with topical imiquimod. Specimen: PBMCs, collected from a glioma patient whose treatment included an IDH1 peptide vaccine. This sequence originates from a woman aged 50 to 60 with glioma.

The DNA of the CDR3 is TGTGCCAGCAGTACCAGGGGCGAGCAGTACTTC. Protein product: CASSTRGEQYF. This chain uses TRBV6-6 with TRBJ2-5; D may be TRBD1 (6 bases). The DNA end is a closer match to TRBJ2-7, so the J assignment may be wrong. This CDR3 spans 11 amino acids. Germline lookup yields CDR1 MNHNY and CDR2 SVGAGI (reference sequence).